This TCR beta chain was observed in a study of T cell clones after liver transplantation (dated by TCRdb to between 2019 and 2020). Broadly, across the study: The samples were obtained from ITN030ST, a randomized trial that attempted immunosuppression withdrawal within 2 years after liver transplantation. To count as tolerant, a recipient had to stay completely off immunosuppression for at least one year without liver enzymes climbing beyond twice the upper limit of normal. Donor-reactive T cell clones were identified using TCRbeta sequencing after a pre-transplant mixed lymphocyte reaction and were then followed in post-transplant blood. Third party-reactive TCRbeta sequences from pre-transplant MLRs were also identified as an antigen-independent comparator for donor-reactive sequences. Three of the eight recipients were HCV-positive; the others were transplanted for non-autoimmune, non-viral indications. The subjects received no induction therapy and were kept on standard immunosuppression until randomization at 12-24 months post-transplant. Blood samples were collected pre-transplant, then pre-randomization ahead of withdrawal, and finally post-randomization once withdrawal had either been completed or failed. Of the 8 liver transplant recipients making up the studied cohort, 3 were classified as tolerant and 5 as non-tolerant. General study outcomes and caveats: Because no allograft tissue specimens were available, donor-reactive T cells may have migrated into the graft instead of being deleted. Once repertoire turnover was taken into account, donor-reactive detection showed a significant reduction for CD4 in 7 of 8 subjects and for CD8 in 8 of 8. Donor-reactive sequences declined more than third party-reactive ones, suggesting partial antigen-specific deletion unrelated to withdrawal success. The conclusions were preliminary, being limited by small, heterogeneous patient numbers and by non-standardized post-transplant time points. In most of the 8 subjects, circulating donor-reactive CD4 TCRbeta sequences decreased significantly after transplant, regardless of tolerance or HCV status. In two subjects, low numbers of available donor cells limited the measurable donor-reactive repertoire.

Based on the germline V gene, the CDR1 and CDR2 sequences are SGHRS and YFSETQ. V is clipped by 0 bases and J by 3 bases, and the sequence between their germline boundaries is 10 bases long. Counted from cysteine to phenylalanine, this CDR3 has 15 amino acids. Only the CDR3 part of the read is kept: 45 bases, read in frame from the first base. Frozen genomic DNA underwent high-throughput TCRbeta CDR3 sequencing by immunoSEQ, including PCR amplification, mapping, bias correction and internal controls. In the paper's pipeline: Only productive rearrangements were retained, with each unique TCRbeta sequence defined by its CDR3 nucleotide sequence together with its V and J gene. A sequence counted as donor-reactive only if the sequence showed at least 5-fold expansion in CFSE-low cells compared with unstimulated pre-transplant cells and had a frequency of at least 0.01%. Minimum frequency thresholds were set for each subject based on the unstimulated sample with the lowest template count, ensuring at least 90% detection power. Repertoire turnover was measured by Jensen-Shannon divergence between the top 1000 TCRbeta sequences post- and pre-transplant. Two-sided Fisher's exact tests were used to test for changes in the detection of donor-reactive sequences. Sourced from immuneACCESS, this table was stored by TCRdb with only in-frame sequences that have V and J called. A share of the clones is absent; for the studies checked, an unresolved V gene accounts for under half, and the remainder has no known explanation. D and trimming were read from the DNA, whereas the V and J calls and clone size are those reported in that table. The table for this sample lists 45,000 or so clones; roughly 86% of them were counted only once. The ten largest account for more than 2% of the sample.

As concerns this clone: The antigen it binds to is not known. Base quality data are lacking; no much larger clone is found one base away.

Thawed unstimulated PBMCs were stained for CD3, CD4 and CD8 and FACS-sorted into CD3+CD4+ and CD3+CD8+ populations. All 8 studied subjects were randomized to withdrawal of immunosuppression. The Qiagen DNeasy Blood and Tissue Kit was used for genomic DNA isolation. Sequencing used CD4+ T cells from blood, obtained 24 months after liver transplant. The chain couples TRBV5-1 to TRBJ1-5; the D gene is not confidently resolved. This TCR came from a human patient who received a liver transplant. Some T cells present after a transplant may be cells of the graft donor. The DNA sequence follows: TGCGCCAGCAGCTTGGACGGGGATTACAATCAGCCCCAGCATTTT. This sequence encodes CASSLDGDYNQPQHF.